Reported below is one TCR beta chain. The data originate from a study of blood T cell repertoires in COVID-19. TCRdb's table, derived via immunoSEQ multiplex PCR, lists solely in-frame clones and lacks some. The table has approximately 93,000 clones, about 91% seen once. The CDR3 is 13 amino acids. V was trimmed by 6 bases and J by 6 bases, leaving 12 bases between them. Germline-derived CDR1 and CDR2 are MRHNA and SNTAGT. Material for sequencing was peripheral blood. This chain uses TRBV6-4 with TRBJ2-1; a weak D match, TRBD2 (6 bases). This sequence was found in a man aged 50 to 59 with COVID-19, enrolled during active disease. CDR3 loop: CASSPLGGNEQFF. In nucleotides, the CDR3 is TGTGCCAGCAGCCCCCTGGGGGGCAATGAGCAGTTCTTC.